The 29 T cell receptor beta chains presented below share a single source sample, sequenced in a study of T-cell reconstitution after alpha-beta-depleted transplantation in children (dated by TCRdb to between 2015 and 2016). The library was made by PCR. The sample was run on an Illumina HiSeq 2500. TCR library preparation used molecular barcoding, with unique molecular identifiers applied to normalize quantification of the TCRbeta repertoire. TCRdb passed the public sequencing reads through fastp at Q25 and MiXCR, retaining productive beta sequences. Every entry covers one CDR3 protein and lists the most common genes and DNA from its rows. The sample table shows about 230,000 distinct CDR3 sequences, and approximately 9.5% are seen once. The top ten clonotypes cover less than 8% of the sample. This specimen was PBMCs from the stem cell graft donor, taken from the stem cell graft. These receptors came from a human donor who donated a stem cell graft to a child with acute lymphoblastic leukemia.

This clonotype was picked up a small number of times. CDR3 coding DNA: TGCAGTGCCCCTCGGGGGGCCCAATCCCCCTACGAGCAGTACTTC. Amino acids: CSAPRGAQSPYEQYF. The chain recombines TRBV20-1 with TRBJ2-7, with TRBD2 as a possible D gene (7 bases). Looked up from germline, CDR1 is DFQATT and CDR2 is SNEGSKA (reference sequence). The germline V and J ends were trimmed by 6 bases and 2 bases, with 20 bases remaining between them. This CDR3 comprises 15 residues.

This clonotype was detected only a few times. This sequence joins TRBV9 and TRBJ2-5; 14 positions agree with TRBD2. CDR1 is SGDLS and CDR2 is YYNGEE in the germline V gene. J gave up 2 bases and V 2 bases, and 11 bases lay outside the gene matches. The CDR3 has 19 residues. The DNA for the CDR3 is TGTGCCAGCAGCGTGACGGGGGGACTAGCGGGGGTGACTCAAGAGACCCAGTACTTC. This gives the protein CASSVTGGLAGVTQETQYF. The whole variable domain, filled in from reference TRBV9 and TRBJ2-5, reads DSGVTQTPKHLITATGQRVTLRCSPRSGDLSVYWYQQSLDQGLQFLIQYYNGEERAKGNILERFSAQQFPDLHSELNLSSLELGDSALYFCASSVTGGLAGVTQETQYFGPGTRLLVL.

V usage is TRBV12-3 or TRBV12-4 and J usage is TRBJ2-1; no firm D call. The CDR3 runs 14 residues. V lost 4 bases to trimming and J lost 10 bases, with 17 bases between them. The DNA of the CDR3 is TGTGCCAGCAGTTCTACCCCGGGCTTGGGGGAGCAGTTCTTC. Its protein product is CASSSTPGLGEQFF.

Many counts were recorded for this clonotype. The V gene is TRBV12-3 or TRBV12-4, the J gene TRBJ2-5; 10 nucleotides line up with TRBD2. There are 15 residues in the CDR3. V lost 6 bases and J lost 4; bases outside the gene matches: 8. The CDR3 is CASSVSGGAGETQYF. For the CDR3, the DNA is TGTGCCAGCAGCGTGAGCGGGGGGGCCGGAGAGACCCAGTACTTC.

The chain is built from TRBV5-6 and TRBJ2-7; no definite D call. The CDR3 loop spans 13 amino acids. Germline assignment: CDR1 SGHDT and CDR2 YYEEEE. V was pared by 1 base and J by 6 bases, with 11 bases between. The CDR3 bases are TGTGCCAGCAGCTTGACCGCTAACTCCGAGCAGTACTTC. Translating it yields CASSLTANSEQYF.

The genes are TRBV25-1 and TRBJ1-2, with D unclear. Trimming cost V 2 bases and J 6 bases, with 10 bases left between them. CDR3 length: 13 amino acids. Germline CDR1 reads MGHDK; CDR2 reads SYGVNS. CDR3 bases: TGTGCCAGCAGTGAACTTACTAGAGATGGCTACACCTTC. Translating gives CASSELTRDGYTF.

This clonotype was picked up many times. The gene calls are TRBV5-1 and TRBJ1-1; weak D call: TRBD1 (6 bases). CDR1 is SGHRS, CDR2 YFSETQ, per germline. The CDR3 covers 15 residues. V lost 1 base and J 5 bases, leaving 15 bases between the germline ends. CDR3 protein: CASSLFQGSPTEAFF. The CDR3 nucleotides are TGCGCCAGCAGCTTGTTTCAGGGGTCGCCTACTGAAGCTTTCTTT. Based on the CDR3 plus reference TRBV5-1 and TRBJ1-1, the full variable domain is KAGVTQTPRYLIKTRGQQVTLSCSPISGHRSVSWYQQTPGQGLQFLFEYFSETQRNKGNFPGRFSGRQFSNSRSEMNVSTLELGDSALYLCASSLFQGSPTEAFFGQGTRLTVV.

This clonotype was recorded at least ten times. V and J are TRBV20-1 and TRBJ1-1; 9 bases map to TRBD1. In germline, CDR1 is DFQATT, CDR2 SNEGSKA (reference sequence). Trimming removed 3 bases from V and 3 bases from J; junction bases left unmatched: 5. This CDR3 is 14 amino acids long. The CDR3 nucleotides read TGCAGTGCTAGCTGGACAGGGGCAGACACTGAAGCTTTCTTT. It translates to CSASWTGADTEAFF.

This clonotype came up many times. The chain combines TRBV7-6 with TRBJ2-7, with TRBD2 identical over 8 bases. Germline V gene data show CDR1 as SGHVS and CDR2 as FNYEAQ. V lost 5 bases to trimming and J lost 3 bases; unmatched junction nucleotides: 9. The CDR3 length is 15 residues. In DNA form, the CDR3 reads TGTGCCAGCAGCCCTGAGAGCGGGAGCAGCTACGAGCAGTACTTC. This gives the protein CASSPESGSSYEQYF.

The V and J genes are TRBV20-1 and TRBJ2-3; no definite D call. The CDR3 is made up of 13 amino acids. V lost 8 bases, J lost 1 base, and 13 bases lay in between. Germline V CDR1 and CDR2: DFQATT, SNEGSKA (reference sequence). CDR3 bases: TGCAGTTTCGGAAGGGCGGGCACAGATACGCAGTATTTT. It specifies CSFGRAGTDTQYF.

This clonotype was detected ten times or more. This rearrangement joins TRBV10-3 to TRBJ1-1, with 7 nucleotides matching TRBD1. V was clipped by 7 bases and J by 1 base; unmatched bases: 6. This CDR3 is 14 amino acids long. The germline V gene encodes CDR1 ENHRY and CDR2 SYGVKD. The CDR3 here is CAITRDRQNTEAFF. CDR3 sequence (DNA): TGTGCCATCACTAGGGACAGACAGAACACTGAAGCTTTCTTT.

This clonotype was seen more than once but under ten times. V gene TRBV6-5 combines with J gene TRBJ1-1; 9 bases are shared with TRBD1. The trim removed 7 bases at V and 1 base at J, leaving 13 bases unmatched. Germline CDR1 reads MNHEY; CDR2 reads SVGAGI. This CDR3 contains 17 residues. CDR3 sequence reads: CASTPRGLGQGNTEAFF. The CDR3 region has the DNA TGTGCCAGCACCCCTCGAGGTTTGGGACAGGGGAACACTGAAGCTTTCTTT.

The chain recombines TRBV5-1 with TRBJ1-1; 9 nucleotides align to TRBD1. The CDR3 length is 17 residues. CDR1 is SGHRS and CDR2 is YFSETQ in the germline V gene. The V gene end was trimmed by 4 bases and the J gene end by 1 base; junction bases not matched to a gene: 11. CDR3 sequence: CASSRNAGTGTNTEAFF. The CDR3 nucleotides are TGCGCCAGCAGCCGAAACGCCGGGACAGGGACGAACACTGAAGCTTTCTTT.

This clonotype was counted at least ten times. The chain combines TRBV6-5 with TRBJ2-1; TRBD1 matches 8 bases. This CDR3 has 17 residues. Germline V gene lookup returns CDR1 MNHEY and CDR2 SVGAGI. The V gene end was trimmed by 2 bases and the J gene end by 0 bases; junction bases not matched to a gene: 6. For the CDR3, the DNA is TGTGCCAGCAGTTACCCGTCCGGGACAGGCTCCTACAATGAGCAGTTCTTC. Translation: CASSYPSGTGSYNEQFF.

This clonotype was observed a few times. The chain has TRBV6-2 or TRBV6-3 and TRBJ2-6, with D perhaps TRBD1 (5 bases). Looked up from germline, CDR1 is MNHEY and CDR2 is SVGEGT. The V and J ends lost 6 bases and 0 bases respectively, with 12 bases between them. The CDR3 runs to 16 residues. The CDR3 coding sequence is TGTGCCAGCAGGACGACAGAGAGCTCTGGGGCCAACGTCCTGACTTTC. Translation gives CASRTTESSGANVLTF.

This sequence joins TRBV4-1 and TRBJ2-7; D might be TRBD1 (6 bases). This CDR3 comprises 15 residues. CDR1 and CDR2 (germline): MGHRA, YSYEKL. V was cut by 4 bases and J by 2 bases, with 15 bases left in between. CDR3 residues: CASSRDRDTAYEQYF. The CDR3 region has the DNA TGCGCCAGCAGCCGAGACCGGGACACCGCCTACGAGCAGTACTTC.

In its sample, this clonotype was seen a few times. The V gene is TRBV18, the J gene TRBJ2-7; TRBD2 is a possible D gene (5 bases). Between the trimmed V and J ends, which lost 0 bases and 6 bases, there was a span of 6 bases. The CDR3 sequence is 12 residues long. Germline CDR1 and CDR2: KGHSH and LQKENI. The CDR3: CASSPPGVEQYF. CDR3 DNA sequence: TGTGCCAGCTCACCACCCGGGGTCGAGCAGTACTTC.

The chain uses TRBV12-3 or TRBV12-4 and TRBJ2-6; 7 nucleotides align to TRBD1. This CDR3 spans 17 amino acids. V lost 8 bases, J lost 0 bases, and 10 bases stayed unmatched. CDR3 region: CASRNRGPGSGANVLTF. The CDR3 region has the DNA TGTGCCAGCCGAAACAGGGGCCCGGGCTCTGGGGCCAACGTCCTGACTTTC.

This clonotype was seen more than once but under ten times. The chain uses TRBV20-1 and TRBJ1-5, with a weak D call TRBD1 (6 bases). Germline V gives CDR1 DFQATT, CDR2 SNEGSKA (reference sequence). Trimming shortened V by 3 bases and J by 4 bases, and 10 bases separated the two germline ends. The CDR3 has 13 amino acids. In DNA form, the CDR3 reads TGCAGTGCTAGCCCGCAGGGGAATCAGCCCCAGCATTTT. Residues: CSASPQGNQPQHF.

This clonotype came up once. A much larger clone differs by one base, so this may be a read error. Lacking the conserved final phenylalanine or tryptophan, this CDR3 likely reflects a read error. This sequence joins TRBV6-5 and TRBJ2-7; D may be TRBD1 (6 bases). The germline CDR1 and CDR2 sequences are MNHEY and SVGAGI. The CDR3 sequence is 14 residues long. Trimming removed 4 bases at V and 3 bases at J, with 13 bases between. CDR3 DNA sequence: TGTGCCAGCAGTTCCAACCAGGGGTTCTACGAGCAGTACATC. Residues: CASSSNQGFYEQYI.

This clonotype was seen repeatedly, ten times or more. The rearrangement joins TRBV4-2 to TRBJ2-5; maybe TRBD2 (5 bases). Germline assignment: CDR1 LGHNA and CDR2 YNFKEQ. The V end was cut by 3 bases, the J end by 7 bases, with 6 bases between. The CDR3 runs to 11 residues. This CDR3 is CASSHGGTQYF. In nucleotides, the CDR3 is TGTGCCAGCAGCCATGGAGGGACCCAGTACTTC.

Only a few counts were recorded for this clonotype. This chain joins TRBV12-3 or TRBV12-4 and TRBJ2-7; D unclear. The CDR3 is 14 residues long. V was cut by 5 bases and J by 9 bases, with 20 bases left in between. CDR3 sequence (DNA): TGTGCCAGCAGTCAAACTGACCGGATCTTCGGGCAGTACTTC. As protein: CASSQTDRIFGQYF.

The table lists this clonotype with many counts. This rearrangement joins TRBV10-2 to TRBJ2-1, with D possibly being TRBD1 or TRBD2 (5 bases each). Germline-derived CDR1 and CDR2 are WSHSY and SAAADI. V lost 0 bases to trimming and J lost 6 bases, with 24 bases between them. The CDR3 has 19 amino acids. The CDR3 DNA reads as TGCGCCAGCAGTGAGTCTCCCGGGGAGTATAGTGTTGGGGGCAATGAGCAGTTCTTC. This gives the protein CASSESPGEYSVGGNEQFF.

The genes are TRBV12-3 or TRBV12-4 and TRBJ1-1; D not certain. CDR3 length: 16 amino acids. Trimming pared 3 bases from V and 4 bases from J, leaving 18 bases between. The chain's CDR3 is CASSLGKEVLGTEAFF. The DNA for the CDR3 is TGTGCCAGCAGTTTGGGTAAGGAAGTTTTGGGCACTGAAGCTTTCTTT.

V is TRBV12-3 or TRBV12-4 and J is TRBJ2-5, with 9 bases identical to TRBD2. The J segment lost 5 bases and the V segment lost 0 bases, leaving 4 bases of the junction unmatched. The CDR3 length is 15 residues. This chain's CDR3 is CASSLAAGGTETQYF. The CDR3 nucleotides are TGTGCCAGCAGTTTAGCGGCGGGGGGGACGGAGACCCAGTACTTC.

This clonotype has ten or more counts. This chain joins TRBV12-3 or TRBV12-4 and TRBJ1-5; D remains ambiguous. The CDR3 runs to 14 residues. The V end lost 3 bases, the J end lost 5 bases, and 11 bases lay between the germline ends. The CDR3 loop is CASSFLSADQPQHF. In DNA form, the CDR3 reads TGTGCCAGCAGTTTTTTGTCTGCGGATCAGCCCCAGCATTTT.

The V gene is TRBV5-3, the J gene TRBJ2-1, with no clear D. TRBV5-3 is an ORF for which the function is uncertain. CDR3 length: 12 amino acids. Deletions cut 0 bases from V and 7 bases from J, with 5 bases between. As DNA, the CDR3 is TGTGCCAGAAGCTTGGTGGGGAATGAGCAGTTCTTC. Its translation: CARSLVGNEQFF.

This chain joins TRBV5-1 and TRBJ2-7, with 8 bases that match TRBD2. V gave up 0 bases and J gave up 0 bases; unmatched junction bases: 2. Germline CDR1 is SGHRS and CDR2 is YFSETQ. CDR3 size: 15 residues. This CDR3 is CASSLGGGPSYEQYF. The CDR3 nucleotides read TGCGCCAGCAGCTTGGGCGGGGGGCCCTCCTACGAGCAGTACTTC.

This clonotype has only a few counts. The chain employs TRBV11-2 and TRBJ2-2; D may be TRBD2 (5 bases). Germline V CDR1 and CDR2: SGHAT, FQNNGV. The CDR3 contains 20 residues. The V end lost 4 bases, the J end lost 2 bases, and 26 bases lay between the germline ends. The CDR3, as DNA: TGTGCCAGCAGCTCCCTATTCCTGGACTGGGCACGAAATAACACCGGGGAGCTGTTTTTT. The encoded protein is CASSSLFLDWARNNTGELFF. The whole variable domain, filled in from reference TRBV11-2 and TRBJ2-2, reads EAGVAQSPRYKIIEKRQSVAFWCNPISGHATLYWYQQILGQGPKLLIQFQNNGVVDDSQLPKDRFSAERLKGVDSTLKIQPAKLEDSAVYLCASSSLFLDWARNNTGELFFGEGSRLTVL.